Included here is one TCR beta chain sequence, with context. This entry comes from a study of cytomegalovirus exposure and HLA in healthy donors. Germline lookup yields CDR1 SGDLS and CDR2 YYNGEE. CDR3 length: 17 amino acids. J lost 5 bases, V lost 0 bases, and 5 bases had no gene match. The table came from immunoSEQ multiplex PCR; TCRdb's copy has only in-frame clones and leaves some out. The table has 200,000 to 300,000 clones, approximately 83% seen once; the top ten hold around 1.3%. The chain joins TRBV9 to TRBJ2-1, with 13 nucleotides matching TRBD2. Input material: PBMCs. This sequence was found in a woman in her thirties in good health and CMV-seropositive. DNA of the CDR3: TGTGCCAGCAGCGTAGGGACTAGCGGGAGTGGGGACAATGAGCAGTTCTTC. It is translated as CASSVGTSGSGDNEQFF.